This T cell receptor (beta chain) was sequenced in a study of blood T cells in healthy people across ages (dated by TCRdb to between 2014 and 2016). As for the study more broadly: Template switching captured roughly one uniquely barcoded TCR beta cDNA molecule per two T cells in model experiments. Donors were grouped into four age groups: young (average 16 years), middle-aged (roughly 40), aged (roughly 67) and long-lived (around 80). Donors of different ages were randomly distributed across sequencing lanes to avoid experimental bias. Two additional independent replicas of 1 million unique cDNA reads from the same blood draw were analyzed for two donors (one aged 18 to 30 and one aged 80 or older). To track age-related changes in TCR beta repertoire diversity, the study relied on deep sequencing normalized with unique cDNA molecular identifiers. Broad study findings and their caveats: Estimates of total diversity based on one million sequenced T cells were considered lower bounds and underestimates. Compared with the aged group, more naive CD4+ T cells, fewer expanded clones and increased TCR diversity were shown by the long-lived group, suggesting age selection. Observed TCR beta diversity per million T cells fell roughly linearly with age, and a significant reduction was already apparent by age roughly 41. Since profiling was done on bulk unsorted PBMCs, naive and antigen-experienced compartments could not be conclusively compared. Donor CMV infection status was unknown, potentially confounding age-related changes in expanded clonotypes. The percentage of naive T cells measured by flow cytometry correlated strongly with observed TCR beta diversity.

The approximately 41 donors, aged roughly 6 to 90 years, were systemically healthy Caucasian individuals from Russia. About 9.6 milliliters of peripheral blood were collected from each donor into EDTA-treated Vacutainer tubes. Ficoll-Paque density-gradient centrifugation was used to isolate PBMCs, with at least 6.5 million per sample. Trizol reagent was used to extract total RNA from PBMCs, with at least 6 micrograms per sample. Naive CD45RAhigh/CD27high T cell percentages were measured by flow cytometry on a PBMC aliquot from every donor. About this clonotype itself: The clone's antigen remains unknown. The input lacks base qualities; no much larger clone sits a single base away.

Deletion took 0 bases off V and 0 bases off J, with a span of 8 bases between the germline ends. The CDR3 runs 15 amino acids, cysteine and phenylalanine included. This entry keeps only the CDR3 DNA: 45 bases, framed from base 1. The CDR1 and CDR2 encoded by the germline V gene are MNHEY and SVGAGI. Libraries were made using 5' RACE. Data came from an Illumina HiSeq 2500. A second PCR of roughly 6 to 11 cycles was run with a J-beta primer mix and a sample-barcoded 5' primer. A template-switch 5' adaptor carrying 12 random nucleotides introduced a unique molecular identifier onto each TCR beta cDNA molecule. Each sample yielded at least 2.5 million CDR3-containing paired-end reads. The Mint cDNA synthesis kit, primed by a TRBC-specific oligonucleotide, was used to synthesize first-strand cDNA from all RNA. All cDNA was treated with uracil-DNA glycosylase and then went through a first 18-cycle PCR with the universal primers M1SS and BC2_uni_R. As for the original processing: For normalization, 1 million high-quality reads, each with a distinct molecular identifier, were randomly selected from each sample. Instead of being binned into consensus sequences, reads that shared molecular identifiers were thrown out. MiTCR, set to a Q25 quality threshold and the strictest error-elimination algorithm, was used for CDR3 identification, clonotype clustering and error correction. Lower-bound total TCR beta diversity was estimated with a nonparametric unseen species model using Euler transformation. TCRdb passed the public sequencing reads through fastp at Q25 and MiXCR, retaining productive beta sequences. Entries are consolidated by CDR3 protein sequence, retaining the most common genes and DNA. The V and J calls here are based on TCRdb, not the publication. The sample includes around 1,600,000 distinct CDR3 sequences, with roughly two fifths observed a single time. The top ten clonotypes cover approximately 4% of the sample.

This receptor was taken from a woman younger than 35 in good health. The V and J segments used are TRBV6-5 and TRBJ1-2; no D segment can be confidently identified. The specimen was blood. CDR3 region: CASSYSGAANYGYTF. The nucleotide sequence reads TGTGCCAGCAGTTACTCTGGAGCAGCTAACTATGGCTACACCTTC.